This paragraph covers one T cell receptor beta chain sequence. This clone was seen a few times. No antigen is known for it. One base away there is no much larger clone; base qualities are not given. Genomic DNA was isolated from the sorted cells so that the TCRbeta CDR3 region could be sequenced. The immunoSEQ Assay was used to sequence the TCRbeta CDR3 regions. Here the immuneACCESS table is served through TCRdb, limited to in-frame sequences with V and J called. Missing clones are a known gap in these copies; in checked studies unresolved V genes cover under half, and the rest lacks a known reason. The sample profile shows tens of thousands of clones; approximately 90% of them were found once. The top ten clones comprise about 5% of the sample. The CDR3 spans 14 residues, from the cysteine through the phenylalanine. Only the CDR3 portion is preserved as DNA: 42 bases, with reading frame beginning at the first base. V drops 0 bases and J drops 0 bases, leaving 6 bases in between. For CDR1 and CDR2, the germline V gene lists SGHDT and YYEEEE.

This sample is drawn from a study of OX40 agonist ivuxolimab in advanced cancers. Describing the broader study: The costimulatory receptor OX40 (CD134) was targeted by ivuxolimab, a fully human IgG2 agonistic monoclonal antibody. Intravenous ivuxolimab was administered to patients every 2 weeks at six dose levels: 0.01, 0.1, 0.3, 1.5, 3 and 10 mg/kg. Of the approximately 53 patients in dose escalation, 19 had hepatocellular carcinoma, some 15 had melanoma, 9 had renal cell carcinoma and 9 had head and neck cancer. In the dose-escalation cohort, around four fifths of patients were male, and the mean age was approximately 60 years, with a range of roughly 23 to 85. Patients were allowed to have had prior anti-PD-1, anti-PD-L1 or anti-CTLA-4 therapy, and approximately 43% of the dose-escalation patients had previously received checkpoint inhibitors. Three dose-escalation patients achieved partial responses, one with hepatocellular carcinoma and two with cutaneous melanoma. The point of sequencing TCRbeta in the periphery was to test whether ivuxolimab changed TCR sequence diversity and drove clonal T-cell expansion. The monotherapy dose-escalation portion (N of about 47 patients) of the phase I ivuxolimab trial is reported in the paper.

Results the study describes overall, beyond this receptor: The antigen specificity of the peripheral T cells that underwent clonal expansion was not determined. At doses of 0.1 to 3.0 mg/kg, clonal expansion of both CD4+ and CD8+ blood T cells was observed from baseline to week 6. Low levels of normalized T-cell clonal expansion were also seen in some patients who did not respond. In partial responders in the 0.1-3.0 mg/kg groups, normalized peripheral clonal expansion was found to be among the lowest, especially among CD8+ T cells. On average, CD8+ T cells showed more expanded clones than CD4+ T cells after ivuxolimab.

The trial excluded patients who had a history of autoimmune disease or who were on systemic immunosuppression. In every dose cohort, peripheral blood was drawn for TCR sequencing at baseline, cycle 4 day 1, and cycle 7 day 1. The samples were taken from a phase I, first-in-human, multicenter, open-label dose-escalation trial of ivuxolimab. Adults with locally advanced or metastatic melanoma, renal cell carcinoma, hepatocellular carcinoma or head and neck squamous cell carcinoma were enrolled in the trial. Before TCR sequencing, CD4+ T cells and CD8+ T cells were sorted from peripheral blood as separate populations.

This receptor was obtained from an adult with an advanced solid tumor such as melanoma, head and neck, liver or kidney cancer. The sequenced sample was CD4+ or CD8+ T cells sorted from blood, obtained in a trial of the OX40 agonist ivuxolimab. This chain is built from TRBV5-6 and TRBJ1-1, with the D gene not confidently named. The sequenced DNA is TGTGCCAGCAGCTTGGGAACACTGAACACTGAAGCTTTCTTT. Its protein product is CASSLGTLNTEAFF.